This T cell receptor (beta chain) was obtained from a study of neurological immune-mediated disorders. Overall study results and limits: Private repertoires in all groups were suggested, as expanded clones shared no CDR3 amino acid sequences across subjects. HTLV-1-associated myelopathy displayed the greatest TCR clonal expansion, and multiple sclerosis exhibited the smallest, lower than that of healthy controls.

Using its own MiXCR run on the 5' RACE reads, TCRdb lists one record per CDR3 protein. The table lists about 62,000 distinct CDR3 sequences, approximately 3.7% of them singletons, with under 2.5% in the top ten. As concerns this clonotype: As yet, its antigen is unknown. The junction departs from the called germline gene at one end, perhaps through a read error.

This CDR3 has 18 residues. From germline, CDR1 is LGHDT and CDR2 YNNKEL (reference sequence). The chain is built from TRBV3-1 and TRBJ1-5, with D unresolved. The sequenced material came from PBMCs. The sequence was collected from a woman aged 45-65 years with multiple sclerosis. This chain's CDR3 is CASSQSKGSRYSNQPQNF. CDR3 DNA sequence: TGTGCCAGCAGCCAAAGTAAGGGATCGCGCTATAGCAATCAGCCCCAGAATTTT.